This T cell receptor (beta chain) originates from a study of blood T cells in healthy people across ages. Overall study results and limits: Because sorting was not performed, PBMCs prevented conclusive naive versus antigen-experienced comparison.

For the second PCR, which ran for roughly 6 to 12 cycles, a sample-barcoded 5' primer and a J-beta primer mix were used. Via MiXCR, TCRdb re-called the 5' RACE reads, giving one row per CDR3 protein. The sample lists about 640,000 distinct CDR3 sequences; around 54% were seen once. This CDR3 is built from 13 residues. V lost 3 bases to trimming and J lost 7 bases, with 12 bases between them. This clonotype was seen a handful of times. What it recognizes is unknown. The V gene is TRBV12-3 or TRBV12-4, the J gene TRBJ1-2; tentatively, D is TRBD1 (6 bases). The TCR comes from a man aged 55 to 70 in good health. Sequencing input: blood. CDR3 DNA: TGTGCCAGCAGTTTGTCAGGGGTTGGTGGCTACACCTTC. This translates into CASSLSGVGGYTF.